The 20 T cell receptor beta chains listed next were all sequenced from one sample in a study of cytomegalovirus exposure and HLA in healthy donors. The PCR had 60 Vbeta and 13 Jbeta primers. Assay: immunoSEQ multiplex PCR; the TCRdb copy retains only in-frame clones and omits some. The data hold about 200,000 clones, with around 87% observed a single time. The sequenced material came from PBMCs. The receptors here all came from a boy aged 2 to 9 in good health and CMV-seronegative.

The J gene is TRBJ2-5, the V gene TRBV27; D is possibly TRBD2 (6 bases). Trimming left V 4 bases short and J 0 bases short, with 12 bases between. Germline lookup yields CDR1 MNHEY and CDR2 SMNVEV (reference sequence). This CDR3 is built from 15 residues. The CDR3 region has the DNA TGTGCCAGCAGTTCTGCCGGAGGGAACCAAGAGACCCAGTACTTC. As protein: CASSSAGGNQETQYF.

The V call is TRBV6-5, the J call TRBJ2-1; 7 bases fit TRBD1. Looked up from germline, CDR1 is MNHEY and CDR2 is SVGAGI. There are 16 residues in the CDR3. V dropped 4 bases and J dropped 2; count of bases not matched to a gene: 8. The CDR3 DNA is TGTGCCAGCAGTTTAACGGACAGGCAGGCCTACAATGAGCAGTTCTTC. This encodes CASSLTDRQAYNEQFF.

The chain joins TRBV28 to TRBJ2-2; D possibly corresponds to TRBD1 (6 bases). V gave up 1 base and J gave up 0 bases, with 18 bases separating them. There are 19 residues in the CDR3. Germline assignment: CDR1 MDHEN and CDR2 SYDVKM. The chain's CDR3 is CASSLSVVGTGTNTGELFF. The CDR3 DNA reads TGTGCCAGCAGTTTATCGGTGGTTGGTACAGGGACGAACACCGGGGAGCTGTTTTTT.

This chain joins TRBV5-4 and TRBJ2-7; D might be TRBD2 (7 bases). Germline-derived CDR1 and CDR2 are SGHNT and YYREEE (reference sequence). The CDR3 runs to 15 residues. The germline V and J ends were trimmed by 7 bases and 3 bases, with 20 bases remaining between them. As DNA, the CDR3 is TGTGCCAGCGGAACCATGGGGGGGCATATCTACGAGCAGTACTTC. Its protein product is CASGTMGGHIYEQYF.

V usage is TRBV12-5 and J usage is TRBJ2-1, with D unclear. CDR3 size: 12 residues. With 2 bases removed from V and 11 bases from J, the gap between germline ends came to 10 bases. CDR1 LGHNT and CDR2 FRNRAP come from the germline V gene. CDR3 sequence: CASGLSPLKQFF. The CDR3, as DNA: TGTGCTAGTGGTTTGTCCCCCCTTAAGCAGTTCTTC. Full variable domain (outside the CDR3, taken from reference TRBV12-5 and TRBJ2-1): DARVTQTPRHKVTEMGQEVTMRCQPILGHNTVFWYRQTMMQGLELLAYFRNRAPLDDSGMPKDRFSAEMPDATLATLKIQPSEPRDSAVYFCASGLSPLKQFFGPGTRLTVL.

CDR3 DNA: TGTGCCAGTAGTATAGGGGCCCCAGGTAGTGAGCAGTTCTTC. This sequence encodes CASSIGAPGSEQFF. The chain couples TRBV19 to TRBJ2-1; D uncertain. Germline CDR1 and CDR2: LNHDA and SQIVND (reference sequence). Trimming left V 1 base short and J 9 bases short, with 13 bases between. The CDR3 totals 14 residues. The entire variable domain, with the rest obtained from reference TRBV19 and TRBJ2-1, is as follows: DGGITQSPKYLFRKEGQNVTLSCEQNLNHDAMYWYRQDPGQGLRLIYYSQIVNDFQKGDIAEGYSVSREKKESFPLTVTSAQKNPTAFYLCASSIGAPGSEQFFGPGTRLTVL.

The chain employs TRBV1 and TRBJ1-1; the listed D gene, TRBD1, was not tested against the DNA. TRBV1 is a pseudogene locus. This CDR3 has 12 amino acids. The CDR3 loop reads CTSSFNMAEAFF. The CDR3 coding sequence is TGCACCAGCAGCTTCAACATGGCTGAAGCTTTCTTT.

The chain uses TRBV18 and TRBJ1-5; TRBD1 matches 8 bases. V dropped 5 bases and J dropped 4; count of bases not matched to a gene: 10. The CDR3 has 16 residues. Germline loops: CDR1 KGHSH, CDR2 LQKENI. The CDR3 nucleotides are TGTGCCAGCTCAACGGGGACAGGCGGTCGGAATCAGCCCCAGCATTTT. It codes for CASSTGTGGRNQPQHF.

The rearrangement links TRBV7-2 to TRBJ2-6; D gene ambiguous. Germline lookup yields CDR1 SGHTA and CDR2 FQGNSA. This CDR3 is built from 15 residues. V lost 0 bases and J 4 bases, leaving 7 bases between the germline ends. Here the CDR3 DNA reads TGTGCCAGCAGCTTAGCCGTTTCCGGGGCCAACGTCCTGACTTTC. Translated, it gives CASSLAVSGANVLTF.

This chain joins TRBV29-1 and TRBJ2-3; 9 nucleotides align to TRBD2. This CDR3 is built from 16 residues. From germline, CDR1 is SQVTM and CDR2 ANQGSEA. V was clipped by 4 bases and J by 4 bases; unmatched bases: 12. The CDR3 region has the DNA TGCAGCGTTGGCGGAGGGGCGGGGGGGCCGGCAGATACGCAGTATTTT. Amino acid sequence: CSVGGGAGGPADTQYF.

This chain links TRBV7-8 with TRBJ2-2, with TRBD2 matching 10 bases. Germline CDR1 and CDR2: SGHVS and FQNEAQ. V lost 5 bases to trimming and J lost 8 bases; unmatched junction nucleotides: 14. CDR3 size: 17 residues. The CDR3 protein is CASSILRTSGRGGELFF. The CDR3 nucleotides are TGTGCCAGCAGCATCCTAAGGACTAGCGGCAGGGGTGGGGAGCTGTTTTTT.

The CDR3 region is CASSIRDAASYEQYF. The CDR3, as DNA: TGTGCCAGTAGTATTCGGGATGCAGCATCCTACGAGCAGTACTTC. The gene calls are TRBV19 and TRBJ2-5; D perhaps matches TRBD2 (5 bases). Matching the DNA end better, TRBJ2-7 makes the J call doubtful. The length of the CDR3 is 15 residues. Per germline, CDR1 LNHDA and CDR2 SQIVND (reference sequence).

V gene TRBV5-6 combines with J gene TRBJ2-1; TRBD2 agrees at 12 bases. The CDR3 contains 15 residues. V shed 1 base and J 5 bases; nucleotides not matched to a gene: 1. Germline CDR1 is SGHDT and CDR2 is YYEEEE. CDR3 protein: CASSLTSGGHNEQFF. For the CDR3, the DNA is TGTGCCAGCAGCTTGACTAGCGGGGGGCACAATGAGCAGTTCTTC.

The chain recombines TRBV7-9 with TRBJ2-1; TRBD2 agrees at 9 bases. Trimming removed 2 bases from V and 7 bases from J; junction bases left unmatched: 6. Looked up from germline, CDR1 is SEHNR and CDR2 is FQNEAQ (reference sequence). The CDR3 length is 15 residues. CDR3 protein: CASSLTASGANEQFF. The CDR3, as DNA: TGTGCCAGCAGCTTAACGGCTAGCGGGGCGAATGAGCAGTTCTTC.

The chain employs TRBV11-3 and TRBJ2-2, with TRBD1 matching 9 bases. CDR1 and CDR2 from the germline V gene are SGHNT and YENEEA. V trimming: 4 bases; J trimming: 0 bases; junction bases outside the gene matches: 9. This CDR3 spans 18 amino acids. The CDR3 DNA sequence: TGTGCCAGCAGCTCGTATTACAGGGGGCTATCGAACACCGGGGAGCTGTTTTTT. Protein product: CASSSYYRGLSNTGELFF.

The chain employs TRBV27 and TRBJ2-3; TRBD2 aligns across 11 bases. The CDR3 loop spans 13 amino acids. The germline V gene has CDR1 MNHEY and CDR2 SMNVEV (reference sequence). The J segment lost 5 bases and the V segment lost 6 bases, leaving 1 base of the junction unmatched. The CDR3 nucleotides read TGTGCCAGCAGGGGGACTAGCGGAGATACGCAGTATTTT. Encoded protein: CASRGTSGDTQYF.

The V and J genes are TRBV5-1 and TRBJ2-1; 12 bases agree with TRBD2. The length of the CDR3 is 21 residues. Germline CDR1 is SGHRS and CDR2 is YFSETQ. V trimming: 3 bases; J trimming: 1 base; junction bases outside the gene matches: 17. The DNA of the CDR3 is TGCGCCAGCAGCTCACAGGGTTGGGCTAGCGGGGGGGTAGGGTCCTACAATGAGCAGTTCTTC. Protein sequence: CASSSQGWASGGVGSYNEQFF.

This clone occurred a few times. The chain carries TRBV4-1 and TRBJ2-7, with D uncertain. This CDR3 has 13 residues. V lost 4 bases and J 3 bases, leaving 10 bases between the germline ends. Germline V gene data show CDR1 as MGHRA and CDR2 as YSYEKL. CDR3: CASSPGSFYEQYF. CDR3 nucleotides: TGCGCCAGCAGCCCAGGTTCTTTCTACGAGCAGTACTTC.

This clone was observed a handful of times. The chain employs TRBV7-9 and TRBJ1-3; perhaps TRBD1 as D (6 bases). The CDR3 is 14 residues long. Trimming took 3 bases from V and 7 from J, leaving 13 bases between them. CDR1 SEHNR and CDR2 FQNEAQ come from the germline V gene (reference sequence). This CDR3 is CASSFSTGGNTIYF. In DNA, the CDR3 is TGTGCCAGCAGCTTCTCGACAGGTGGGAACACCATATATTTT.

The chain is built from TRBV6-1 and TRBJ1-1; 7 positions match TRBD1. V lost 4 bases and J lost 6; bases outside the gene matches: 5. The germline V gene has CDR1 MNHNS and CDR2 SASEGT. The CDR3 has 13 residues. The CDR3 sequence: CASSATGRAEAFF. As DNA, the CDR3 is TGTGCCAGCAGTGCGACAGGGAGAGCTGAAGCTTTCTTT.